The clone carrying this T cell receptor (beta chain) was found a few times. Trimming removed 6 bases at V and 2 bases at J, with 12 bases between. This CDR3 is built from 13 residues. CDR1 and CDR2 from the germline V gene are SGHRS and YFSETQ. This entry comes from a study of CD4+ T cells in melanoma. The table came from immunoSEQ multiplex PCR; TCRdb's copy has only in-frame clones and leaves some out. The sample lists 55,000 or so clones, roughly two thirds seen once, with under 5.5% in the top ten. The origin of this receptor is a human donor with melanoma. Sequenced: tumor tissue. The chain uses TRBV5-1 and TRBJ2-7, with D possibly being TRBD2 (7 bases). The DNA for the CDR3 is TGCGCCAGCACAGGGGAGGGCCCCTACGAGCAGTACTTC. This encodes CASTGEGPYEQYF.